The subject of this entry is one TCR beta chain. V shed 3 bases, J shed 5 bases, and the junction held 7 bases outside the gene matches. The CDR3 is made up of 15 amino acids. CDR1 and CDR2 (germline): SNHLY, FYNNEI. The data are from a study of cytomegalovirus exposure and HLA in healthy donors. Using immunoSEQ multiplex PCR, the repertoire was profiled, and TCRdb retains in-frame clones only, with some absent. Among some 120,000 clones listed, about 90% were seen once. The sequenced sample consisted of PBMCs. The source is a woman aged 18-30 years in good health and CMV-seronegative. V usage is TRBV2 and J usage is TRBJ2-1; TRBD1 matches at 7 bases. DNA of the CDR3: TGTGCCAGCAGTGAGTGGGGACAGCGAAACAATGAGCAGTTCTTC. This translates into CASSEWGQRNNEQFF.